This T cell receptor (beta chain) was documented in a study of technical replicates of blood from a few donors. Only in-frame clones appear in the TCRdb table, and some are missing; sequencing was by immunoSEQ multiplex PCR. The sample lists tens of thousands of clones; 80% to 95% were seen once. The origin of this receptor is a human donor in good health. Some clones in this sample may be carry-over from other donors' samples. Sequences were obtained from PBMCs.

CDR3 region: CASSLSGNTEAFF. CDR3 coding DNA: TGTGCCAGCAGCTTATCAGGGAACACTGAAGCTTTCTTT. The genes are TRBV7-3 and TRBJ1-1, with unresolved D. The CDR3 consists of 13 residues. V was trimmed by 2 bases and J by 1 base, leaving 5 bases between them. CDR1 is SGHTA, CDR2 FQGTGA, per germline. The variable domain in full, completed from reference TRBV7-3 and TRBJ1-1, reads GAGVSQTPSNKVTEKGKYVELRCDPISGHTALYWYRQSLGQGPEFLIYFQGTGAADDSGLPNDRFFAVRPEGSVSTLKIQRTERGDSAVYLCASSLSGNTEAFFGQGTRLTVV.